This T cell receptor (beta chain) derives from a study of cytomegalovirus exposure and HLA in healthy donors. This clone has more than one count but fewer than ten. Trimming pared 2 bases from V and 2 bases from J, leaving 9 bases between. The length of the CDR3 is 14 residues. Germline CDR1 MDHEN, CDR2 SYDVKM. The study ran its PCR with 60 Vbeta and 13 Jbeta primers. This table comes from immunoSEQ multiplex PCR, and its TCRdb copy is limited to in-frame clones, with some not included. This sample carries under 200,000 clones, 10% to 15% of them seen once, and the ten largest clones take 7.8%. Source material: PBMCs. The clonotype comes from a man between 45 and 60 years old in good health and CMV-seropositive. This rearrangement joins TRBV28 to TRBJ1-2; D gene ambiguous. The CDR3 protein is CASSLDLWNYGYTF. The DNA of the CDR3 is TGTGCCAGCAGTTTAGACTTATGGAACTATGGCTACACCTTC.